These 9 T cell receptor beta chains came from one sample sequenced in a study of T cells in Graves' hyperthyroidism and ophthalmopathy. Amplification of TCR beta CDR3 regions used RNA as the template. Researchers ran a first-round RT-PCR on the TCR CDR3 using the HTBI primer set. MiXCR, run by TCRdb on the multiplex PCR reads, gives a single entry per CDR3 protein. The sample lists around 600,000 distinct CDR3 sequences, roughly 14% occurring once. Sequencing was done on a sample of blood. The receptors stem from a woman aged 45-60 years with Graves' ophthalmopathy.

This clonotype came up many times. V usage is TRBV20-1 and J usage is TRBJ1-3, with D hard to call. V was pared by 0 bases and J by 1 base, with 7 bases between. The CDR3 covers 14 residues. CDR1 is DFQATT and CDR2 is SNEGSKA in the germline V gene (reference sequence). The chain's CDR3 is CSARDQKSGNTIYF. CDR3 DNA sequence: TGCAGTGCTAGAGACCAGAAATCTGGAAACACCATATATTTT.

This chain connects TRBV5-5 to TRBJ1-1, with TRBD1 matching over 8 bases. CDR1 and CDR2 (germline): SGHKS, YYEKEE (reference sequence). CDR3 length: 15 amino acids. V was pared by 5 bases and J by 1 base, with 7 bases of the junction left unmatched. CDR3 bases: TGTGCCAGCAGGGCAGGGGGCTCGGAGAACACTGAAGCTTTCTTT. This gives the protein CASRAGGSENTEAFF.

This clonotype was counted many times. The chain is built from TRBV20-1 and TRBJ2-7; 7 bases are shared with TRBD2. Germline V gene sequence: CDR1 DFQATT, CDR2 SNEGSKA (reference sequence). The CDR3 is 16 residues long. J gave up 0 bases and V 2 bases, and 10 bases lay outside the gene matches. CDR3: CSARSQGRGSSYEQYF. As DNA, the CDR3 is TGCAGTGCTAGATCCCAGGGTCGCGGGAGCTCCTACGAGCAGTACTTC.

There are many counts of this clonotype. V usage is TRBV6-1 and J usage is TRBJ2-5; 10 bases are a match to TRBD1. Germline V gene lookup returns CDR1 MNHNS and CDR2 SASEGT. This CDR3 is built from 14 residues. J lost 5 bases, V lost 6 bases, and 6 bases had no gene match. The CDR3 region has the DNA TGTGCCAGCAGGGCAGACAGGGGGCGGGAGACCCAGTACTTC. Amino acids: CASRADRGRETQYF.

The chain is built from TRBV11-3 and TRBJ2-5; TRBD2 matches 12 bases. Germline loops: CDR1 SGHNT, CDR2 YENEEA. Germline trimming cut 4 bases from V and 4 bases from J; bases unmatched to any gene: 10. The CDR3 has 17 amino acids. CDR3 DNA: TGTGCCAGCAGCTCGGGACTAGCGGGCCCCCATGGAGAGACCCAGTACTTC. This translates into CASSSGLAGPHGETQYF. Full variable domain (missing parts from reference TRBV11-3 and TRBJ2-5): EAGVVQSPRYKIIEKKQPVAFWCNPISGHNTLYWYLQNLGQGPELLIRYENEEAVDDSQLPKDRFSAERLKGVDSTLKIQPAELGDSAVYLCASSSGLAGPHGETQYFGPGTRLLVL.

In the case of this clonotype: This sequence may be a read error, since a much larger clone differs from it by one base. The CDR3 DNA follows: TGTGTCAGCGCACTAGCCTGGGAGACCCAGTACTTC. Translation gives CVSALAWETQYF. The rearrangement joins TRBV3-1 to TRBJ2-5; a possible D gene is TRBD2 (6 bases). The V gene's germline CDR1 is LGHDT and CDR2 YNNKEL (reference sequence). The CDR3 contains 12 residues.

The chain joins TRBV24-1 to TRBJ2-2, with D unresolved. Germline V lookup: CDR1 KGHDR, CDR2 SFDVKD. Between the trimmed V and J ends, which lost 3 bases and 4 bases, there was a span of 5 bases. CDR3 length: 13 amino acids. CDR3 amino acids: CATSDGFTGELFF. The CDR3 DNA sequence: TGTGCCACCAGTGATGGGTTCACCGGGGAGCTGTTTTTT.

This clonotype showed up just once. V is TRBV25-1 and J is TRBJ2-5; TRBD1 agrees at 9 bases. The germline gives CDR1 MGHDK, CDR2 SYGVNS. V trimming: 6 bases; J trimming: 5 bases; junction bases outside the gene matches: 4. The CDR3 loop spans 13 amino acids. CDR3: CASRRTGDETQYF. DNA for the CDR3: TGTGCCAGCAGGAGGACAGGGGACGAGACCCAGTACTTC.

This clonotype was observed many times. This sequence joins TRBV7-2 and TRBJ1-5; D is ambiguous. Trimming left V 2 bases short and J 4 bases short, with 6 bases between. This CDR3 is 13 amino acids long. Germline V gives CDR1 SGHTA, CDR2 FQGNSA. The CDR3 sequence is CASSLIDNQPQHF. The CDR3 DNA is TGTGCCAGCAGCTTAATCGATAATCAGCCCCAGCATTTT.